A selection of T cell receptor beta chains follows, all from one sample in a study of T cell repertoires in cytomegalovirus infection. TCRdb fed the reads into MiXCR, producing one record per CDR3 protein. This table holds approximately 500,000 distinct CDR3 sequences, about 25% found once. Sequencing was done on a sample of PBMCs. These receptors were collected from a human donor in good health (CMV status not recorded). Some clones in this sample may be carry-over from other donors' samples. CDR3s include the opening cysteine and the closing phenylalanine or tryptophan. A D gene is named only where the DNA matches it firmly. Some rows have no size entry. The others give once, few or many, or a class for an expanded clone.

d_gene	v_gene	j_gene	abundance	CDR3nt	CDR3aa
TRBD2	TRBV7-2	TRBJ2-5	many	TGTGCCAGCAGCTTCCGGGGGGGGGAGACCCAGTACTTC	CASSFRGGETQYF
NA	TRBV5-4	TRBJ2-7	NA	TGTGCCAGCAGCTCCGACTACACCGAGCAGTACTTC	CASSSDYTEQYF
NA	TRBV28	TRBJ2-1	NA	TGTGCCAGCAGTTACTCGACGGATGGGTACAATGAGCAGTTCTTC	CASSYSTDGYNEQFF
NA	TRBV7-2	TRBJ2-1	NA	TGTGCCAGCACCTTGTGGGGGATCGGAGGCGGGACTGCATCCTACAATGAGCAGTTCTTC	CASTLWGIGGGTASYNEQFF
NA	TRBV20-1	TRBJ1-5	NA	TGCAGTGCTAGAGATCCGCGGAATCAGCCCCAGCATTTT	CSARDPRNQPQHF
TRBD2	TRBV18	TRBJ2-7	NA	TGTGCCAGCTCACCACGAGTAGCGGGATCGGTTGACGAGCAGTACTTC	CASSPRVAGSVDEQYF
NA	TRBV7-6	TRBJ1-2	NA	TGTGCCAGCATTCATTCCACCAGGACCTATGGCTACACCTTC	CASIHSTRTYGYTF
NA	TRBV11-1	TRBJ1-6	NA	TGTGCCAGCAGCCGATTCCACGGCGGTTCACCCCTCCACTTT	CASSRFHGGSPLHF
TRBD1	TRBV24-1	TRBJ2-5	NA	TGTGCCACCAGTGAGGCACAGGGGGCAGGGGAGACCCAGTACTTC	CATSEAQGAGETQYF
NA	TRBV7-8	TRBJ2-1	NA	TGTGCCAGCAGCCCGTCCCCGGGGCGGCTCTCTCAGACGGTGTTCTTC	CASSPSPGRLSQTVFF
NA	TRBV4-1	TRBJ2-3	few	TGCGCCAGCAGCCAAGCAGGAGCTAGCGCAGATACGCAGTATTTT	CASSQAGASADTQYF
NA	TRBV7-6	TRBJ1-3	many	TGTGCCAGCAAGAGATCGAGGGACCCCGGAAACACCATATATTTT	CASKRSRDPGNTIYF
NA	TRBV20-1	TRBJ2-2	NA	TGCAGTGCTAGGGTGAACACCGGGGAGCTGTTTTTT	CSARVNTGELFF
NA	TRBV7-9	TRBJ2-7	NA	TGTGCCAGCAGCTTAGATCGTCGGGAGCAGTACTTC	CASSLDRREQYF
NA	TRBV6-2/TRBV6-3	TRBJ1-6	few	TGTGCCAGCAGTTACTCGCTCACTCTTAAGGATTCACCCCTCCACTTT	CASSYSLTLKDSPLHF
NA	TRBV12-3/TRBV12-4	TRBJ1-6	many	TGTGCCAGCAGTTTACATTCCCGGGTCGGTTCACCCCTCCACTTT	CASSLHSRVGSPLHF
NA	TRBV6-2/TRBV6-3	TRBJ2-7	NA	TGTGCCACCCGGGACTTTTCCTACGAGCAGTACTTC	CATRDFSYEQYF
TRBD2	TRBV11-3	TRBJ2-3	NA	TGTGCCAGCAGCGCAGGGACTAGGGATACAGATACGCAGTATTTT	CASSAGTRDTDTQYF
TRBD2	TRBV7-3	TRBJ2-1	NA	TGTGCCAGCAGCTCCCCCCAGAACCCTAGCGGGGTCACCTACAATGAGCAGTTCTTC	CASSSPQNPSGVTYNEQFF
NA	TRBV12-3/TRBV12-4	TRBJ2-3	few	TGTGCCAGCTGGGCGGGGACCACAGATACGCAGTATTTT	CASWAGTTDTQYF
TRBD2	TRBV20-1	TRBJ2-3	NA	TGCAGTGCTAGTTCGGCGGGAGGTTTCACAGATACGCAGTATTTT	CSASSAGGFTDTQYF
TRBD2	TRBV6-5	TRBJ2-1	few	TGTGCCAGCAGTTACGGACTAGCGGGAGGTAAAGTGTCGAATGAGCAGTTCTTC	CASSYGLAGGKVSNEQFF
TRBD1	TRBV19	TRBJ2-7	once	TGTGCCAGTACCGGGACAGGGGGCACCGAGCAGTACTTC	CASTGTGGTEQYF
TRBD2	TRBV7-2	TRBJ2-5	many	TGTGCCAGCAGCCGCTCAACCAGCGGGAGGGAGACCCAGTACTTC	CASSRSTSGRETQYF
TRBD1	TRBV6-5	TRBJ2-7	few	TGTGCCAGCAGAGAAACCGGGACAGGATTCCGAGAGCAGTACTTC	CASRETGTGFREQYF
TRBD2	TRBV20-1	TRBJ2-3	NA	TGCAGTGCTCCCGGGACTAGAGCAGATACGCAGTATTTT	CSAPGTRADTQYF
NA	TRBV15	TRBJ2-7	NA	TGTGCCACCAGCAGAGGGGACTCCCGGTTTTACGAGCAGTACTTC	CATSRGDSRFYEQYF
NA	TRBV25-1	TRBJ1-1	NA	TGTGCCAGCAGTGAATATAGGGCCAGCACTGAAGCTTTCTTT	CASSEYRASTEAFF
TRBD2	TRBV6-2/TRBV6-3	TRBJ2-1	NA	TGTGCCAGCAGTTACGACGTCCAGCGGGAGGGATCTGGCGCCTACAATGAGCAGTTCTTC	CASSYDVQREGSGAYNEQFF
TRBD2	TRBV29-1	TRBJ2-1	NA	TGCAGCGGACGACTAGCGGGTCGCGAGCAGTTCTTC	CSGRLAGREQFF
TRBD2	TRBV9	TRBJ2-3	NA	TGTGCCAGCAGACCAGGACTAGCGGGAGGGAGCCCAGATACGCAGTATTTT	CASRPGLAGGSPDTQYF
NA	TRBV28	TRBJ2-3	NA	TGTGCCAGCAGTTTATTGGACGGGGTGAACACAGATACGCAGTATTTT	CASSLLDGVNTDTQYF
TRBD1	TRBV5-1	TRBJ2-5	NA	TGCGCCAGCAGCTTGGCGACAGGGGGCCAAGAGACCCAGTACTTC	CASSLATGGQETQYF
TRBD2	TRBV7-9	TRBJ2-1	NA	TGTGCCAGCAGCTGGACCGGGACTACCCTTGGGGTCTATGAGCAGTTCTTC	CASSWTGTTLGVYEQFF
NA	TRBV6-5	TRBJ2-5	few	TGTGCCAGCAGTACGACTAGGCTTGAGACCCAGTACTTC	CASSTTRLETQYF
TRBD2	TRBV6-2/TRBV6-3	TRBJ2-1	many	TGTGCCAGCAGTGACGGACTAGCGTCATACAATGAGCAGTTCTTC	CASSDGLASYNEQFF
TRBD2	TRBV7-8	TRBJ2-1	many	TGTGCCAGCAGCCCGGGACTAGCGCTGTACAATGAGCAGTTCTTC	CASSPGLALYNEQFF
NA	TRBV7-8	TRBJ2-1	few	TGTGCCAGCAGGAGCCGGGGGGAGCAGTTCTTC	CASRSRGEQFF
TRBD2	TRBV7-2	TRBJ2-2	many	TGTGCCAGCAGCCCCCGTCTAGCGGGAGTACCTAGGGAGCTGTTTTTT	CASSPRLAGVPRELFF